Here is one T cell receptor (beta chain) with its context. The target antigen is unknown. With a J-beta primer mix and a sample-barcoded 5' primer, a second PCR ran about 7 to 11 cycles. TCRdb ran MiXCR on the 5' RACE reads and lists one entry per CDR3 protein. The sample has 900,000 to 950,000 distinct CDR3 sequences, 25% to 30% seen once; the top ten hold roughly a tenth. This sample is drawn from a study of blood T cells in healthy people across ages. The study's findings and limits: Estimates of diversity drawn from one million T cells were considered underestimates. Expanded clonotype shifts may have been confounded, as the donors had an unknown CMV status. Aged donors had fewer naive CD4+ cells and lower diversity than long-lived donors.

Germline loops: CDR1 DFQATT, CDR2 SNEGSKA (reference sequence). The CDR3 contains 19 residues. Trimming took 2 bases from V and 9 from J; bases not matched to a gene: 18. The same sample was also studied in work on T cells of mothers and their children. This second report adds: At about 1.5 ug per 15 ul, all of the extracted RNA went into cDNA synthesis.

What was sequenced was blood. The sequence was collected from a woman aged 40 to 50 in good health. This chain connects TRBV20-1 to TRBJ2-1; 14 bases fit TRBD2. The CDR3 reads CSARPITGTSGGLPFEQFF. DNA of the CDR3: TGCAGTGCTAGACCCATTACCGGGACTAGCGGGGGATTGCCTTTTGAGCAGTTCTTC.